The present T cell receptor (beta chain) was sequenced within a study of blood T cell repertoires in COVID-19. Study-wide background: PBMCs, B-cell-depleted T cells, or T cells provided the cDNA or gDNA that made up the material.

The CDR3 covers 12 residues. Looked up from germline, CDR1 is SGHVS and CDR2 is FQNEAQ. Between the trimmed V and J ends, which lost 5 bases and 6 bases, there was a span of 10 bases. Method: immunoSEQ multiplex PCR; TCRdb's copy keeps in-frame clones and lacks some. The profile shows under 350,000 clones, around 92% of them singletons. The chain couples TRBV7-8 to TRBJ1-2; D is unresolved. The receptor comes from a woman aged 25-40 years with COVID-19, enrolled during active disease. The sample taken for sequencing was peripheral blood. Written as DNA, the CDR3 is TGTGCCAGCAGCCCCAGACTAAATGGCTACACCTTC. Its translation: CASSPRLNGYTF. The full variable domain, with the rest looked up from reference TRBV7-8 and TRBJ1-2, is GAGVSQSPRYKVAKRGQDVALRCDPISGHVSLFWYQQALGQGPEFLTYFQNEAQLDKSGLPSDRFFAERPEGSVSTLKIQRTQQEDSAVYLCASSPRLNGYTFGSGTRLTVV.